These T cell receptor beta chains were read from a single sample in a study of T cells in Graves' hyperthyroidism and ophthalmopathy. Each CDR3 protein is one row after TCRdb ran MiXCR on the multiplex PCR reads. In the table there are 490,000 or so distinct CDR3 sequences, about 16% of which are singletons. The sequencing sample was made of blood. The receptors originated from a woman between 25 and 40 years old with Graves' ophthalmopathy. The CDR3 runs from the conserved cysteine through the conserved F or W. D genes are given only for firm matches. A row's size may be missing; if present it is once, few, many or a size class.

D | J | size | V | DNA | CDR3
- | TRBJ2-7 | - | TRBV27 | TGTGCCAGCAGTCCAAATGACAGCTACGAGCAGTACTTC | CASSPNDSYEQYF
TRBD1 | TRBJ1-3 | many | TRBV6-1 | TGTGCCAGCAGTTACCCCGACAGGGGCCCCTCTGGAAACACCATATATTTT | CASSYPDRGPSGNTIYF
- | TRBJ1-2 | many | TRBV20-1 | TGCAGTGCTAGCCAGGGGCTTAACTATGGCTACACCTTC | CSASQGLNYGYTF
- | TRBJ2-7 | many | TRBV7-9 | TGTGCCAGCAGCCCCATAGCGGCTTACGAGCAGTACTTC | CASSPIAAYEQYF
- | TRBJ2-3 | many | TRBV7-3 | TGTGCCAGCAGCCGTATGGGGAGGAGTTCAGATACGCAGTATTTT | CASSRMGRSSDTQYF
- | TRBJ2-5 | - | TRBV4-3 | TGCGCCAGCAGCCAAGGTGATGGGCAGGCCCAAGAGACCCAGTACTTC | CASSQGDGQAQETQYF
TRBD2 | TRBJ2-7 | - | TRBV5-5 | TGTGCCAGCAGCTTGAGCCCGCGCGGGAGGGCCGAGAGTTCCTACGAGCAGTACTTC | CASSLSPRGRAESSYEQYF
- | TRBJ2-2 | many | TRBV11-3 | TGTGCCAGCAGCTCGTCAGGGACTGCGAACACCGGGGAGCTGTTTTTT | CASSSSGTANTGELFF
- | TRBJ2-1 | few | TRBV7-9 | TGTGCCAGCAGCCCCCGGATAGAGCGGGCCCCCTACAATGAGCAGTTCTTC | CASSPRIERAPYNEQFF
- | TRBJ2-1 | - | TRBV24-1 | TGTGCCACCAGTGACCTCACCTCAACCTACAATGAGCAGTTCTTC | CATSDLTSTYNEQFF
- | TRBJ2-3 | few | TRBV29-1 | TGCAGCGTTCTAGGAGAACCACTATCAGATACGCAGTATTTT | CSVLGEPLSDTQYF
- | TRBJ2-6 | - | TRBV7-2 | TGTGCCAGCAGCTTAGTCGGACTTATCTCTGGGGCCAACGTCCTGACTTTC | CASSLVGLISGANVLTF
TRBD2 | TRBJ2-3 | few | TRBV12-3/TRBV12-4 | TGTGCCAGCAGTCTTACTAGCGGTAAGGGAGATACGCAGTATTTT | CASSLTSGKGDTQYF
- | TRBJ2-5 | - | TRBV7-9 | TGTGCCAGCACTTTTTCCGGCCAAGAGACCCAGTACTTC | CASTFSGQETQYF
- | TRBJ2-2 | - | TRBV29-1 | TGCAGCGTTCCAGGGAACACCGGGGAGCTGTTTTTT | CSVPGNTGELFF
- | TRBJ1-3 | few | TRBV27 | TGTGCCAGCAGTTTATCGCCGGGCTCTGGAAACACCATATATTTT | CASSLSPGSGNTIYF
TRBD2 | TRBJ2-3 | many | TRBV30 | TGTGCCTGGAGTATTCAGCGGGGTGTAGATACGCAGTATTTT | CAWSIQRGVDTQYF
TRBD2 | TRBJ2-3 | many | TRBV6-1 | TGTGCCAGCAGGCGGACTAGCGGGACCGCAGATACGCAGTATTTT | CASRRTSGTADTQYF
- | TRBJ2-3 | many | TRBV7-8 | TGTGCCAGCAGCTCCCCCGACACCAGCACAGATACGCAGTATTTT | CASSSPDTSTDTQYF
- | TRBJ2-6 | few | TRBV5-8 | TGTGCCAGCAGCCTCGTTATCAGGGGACACTCTGGGGCCAACGTCCTGACTTTC | CASSLVIRGHSGANVLTF
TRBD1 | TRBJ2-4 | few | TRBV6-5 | TGTGCCAGCAGTTCCAAACAGGGGGCTAAAAACATTCAGTACTTC | CASSSKQGAKNIQYF
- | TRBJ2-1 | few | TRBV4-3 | TGCGCCAGCAGCCAAGAGGCCACACTAGTGAGCTCCTACAATGAGCAGTTCTTC | CASSQEATLVSSYNEQFF
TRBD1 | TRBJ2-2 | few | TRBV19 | TGTGCCAGTAGTCTCCGGACAGGGGAGTTCCCCTCGAACACCGGGGAGCTGTTTTTT | CASSLRTGEFPSNTGELFF
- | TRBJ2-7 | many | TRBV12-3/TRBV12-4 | TGTGCCAGCAGTTCGGCCCCAACCCAGCAGTACTTC | CASSSAPTQQYF
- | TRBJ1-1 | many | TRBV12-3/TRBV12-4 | TGTGCCAGCAGGTTAGGAGAGGAAGCTTTCTTT | CASRLGEEAFF
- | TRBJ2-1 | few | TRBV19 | TGTGCCAGTAGTATTTTTGGGGCGGACTACAATGAGCAGTTCTTC | CASSIFGADYNEQFF
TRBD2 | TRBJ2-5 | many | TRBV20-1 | TGCAGTGCTGCCGGGACTAGCGGGGACATCCAAGAGACCCAGTACTTC | CSAAGTSGDIQETQYF
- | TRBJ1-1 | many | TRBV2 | TGTGCCAGCAGTGAACTGGGGGCTAGCACTGAAGCTTTCTTT | CASSELGASTEAFF
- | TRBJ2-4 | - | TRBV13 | TGTGCCAGCAGCTCTCGTTGGGGGGAGTGGAAAAACATTCAGTACTTC | CASSSRWGEWKNIQYF
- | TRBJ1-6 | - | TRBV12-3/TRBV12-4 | TGTGCCAGCACCCAGGGCACCATATATAATTCACCCCTCCACTTT | CASTQGTIYNSPLHF
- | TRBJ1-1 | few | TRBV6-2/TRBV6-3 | TGTGCCAGCAGTTACGTGGGGTACACTGAAGCTTTCTTT | CASSYVGYTEAFF